The clone carrying this T cell receptor beta chain was seen once. Next came a second PCR, run for about 7 to 12 cycles, which used a sample-barcoded 5' primer along with a J-beta primer mix. Each CDR3 protein gets one entry after TCRdb re-called the 5' RACE reads with MiXCR. The sample lists hundreds of thousands of distinct CDR3 sequences, 58% occurring once. The sample originates from a study of blood T cells in healthy people across ages. The individuals who served as donors were healthy Caucasians living in Russia, aged about 6 to 100. The clonotype comes from a man aged 25 to 45 in good health. The sequencing input was blood.

As DNA, the CDR3 is TGCGCCAGCAGCCTGACGCCGGCAGCAGTTGGCGGGGAGCTGTTTTTT. Amino acids: CASSLTPAAVGGELFF. V and J are TRBV4-3 and TRBJ2-2; D is ambiguous. The germline V gene has CDR1 LGHNA and CDR2 YSLEER. Trimming took off 4 bases at V and 7 bases at J, with 19 bases between the two ends. The length of the CDR3 is 16 residues.